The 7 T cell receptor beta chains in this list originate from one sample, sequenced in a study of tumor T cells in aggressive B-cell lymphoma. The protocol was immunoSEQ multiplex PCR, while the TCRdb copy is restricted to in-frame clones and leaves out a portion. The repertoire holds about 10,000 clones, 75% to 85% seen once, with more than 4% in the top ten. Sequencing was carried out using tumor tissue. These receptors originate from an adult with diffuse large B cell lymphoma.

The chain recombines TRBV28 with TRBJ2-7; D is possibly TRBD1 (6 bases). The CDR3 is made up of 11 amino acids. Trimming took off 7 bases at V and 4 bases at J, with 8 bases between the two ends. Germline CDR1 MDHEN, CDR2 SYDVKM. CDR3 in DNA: TGTGCCAGCACTACAGGGTACGAGCAGTACTTC. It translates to CASTTGYEQYF.

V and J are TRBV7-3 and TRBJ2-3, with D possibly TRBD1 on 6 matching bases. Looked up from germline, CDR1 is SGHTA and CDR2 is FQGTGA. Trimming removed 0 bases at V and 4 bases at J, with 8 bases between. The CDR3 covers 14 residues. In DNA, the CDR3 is TGTGCCAGCAGCTTAACTAACAGGGCAGATACGCAGTATTTT. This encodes CASSLTNRADTQYF. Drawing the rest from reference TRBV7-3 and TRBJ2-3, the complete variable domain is GAGVSQTPSNKVTEKGKYVELRCDPISGHTALYWYRQSLGQGPEFLIYFQGTGAADDSGLPNDRFFAVRPEGSVSTLKIQRTERGDSAVYLCASSLTNRADTQYFGPGTRLTVL.

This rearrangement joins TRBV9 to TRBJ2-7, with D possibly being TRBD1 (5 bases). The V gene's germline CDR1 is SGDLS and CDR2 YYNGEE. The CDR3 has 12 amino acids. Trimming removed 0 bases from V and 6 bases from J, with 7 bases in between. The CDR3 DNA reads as TGTGCCAGCAGCGTAGGGGGCTCCGAGCAGTACTTC. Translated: CASSVGGSEQYF.

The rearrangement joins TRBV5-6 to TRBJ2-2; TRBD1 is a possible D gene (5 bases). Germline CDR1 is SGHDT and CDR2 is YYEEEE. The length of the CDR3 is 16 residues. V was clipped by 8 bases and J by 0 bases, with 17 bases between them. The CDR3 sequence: CASSKQVFANTGELFF. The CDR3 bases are TGTGCCAGTAGCAAACAGGTTTTCGCGAACACCGGGGAGCTGTTTTTT.

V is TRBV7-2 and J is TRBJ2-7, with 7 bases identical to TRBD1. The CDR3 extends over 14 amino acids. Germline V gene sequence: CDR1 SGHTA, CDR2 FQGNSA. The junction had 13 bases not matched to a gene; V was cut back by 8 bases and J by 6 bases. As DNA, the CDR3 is TGTGCCAGCCGACCGACAGGGTCCCTTGGCGAGCAGTACTTC. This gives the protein CASRPTGSLGEQYF.

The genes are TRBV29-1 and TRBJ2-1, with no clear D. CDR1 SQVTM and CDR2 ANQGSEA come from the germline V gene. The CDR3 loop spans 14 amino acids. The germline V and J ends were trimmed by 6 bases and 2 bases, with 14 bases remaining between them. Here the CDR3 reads CSVRTVTTYNEQFF. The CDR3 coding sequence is TGCAGCGTCAGAACAGTGACCACCTACAATGAGCAGTTCTTC.

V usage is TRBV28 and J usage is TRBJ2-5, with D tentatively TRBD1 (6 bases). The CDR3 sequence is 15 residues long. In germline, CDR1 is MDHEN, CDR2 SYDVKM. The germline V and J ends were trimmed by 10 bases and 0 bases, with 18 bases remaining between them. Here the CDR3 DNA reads TGTGCCACCACTCCGGGACAAGGGTACCAAGAGACCCAGTACTTC. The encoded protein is CATTPGQGYQETQYF.